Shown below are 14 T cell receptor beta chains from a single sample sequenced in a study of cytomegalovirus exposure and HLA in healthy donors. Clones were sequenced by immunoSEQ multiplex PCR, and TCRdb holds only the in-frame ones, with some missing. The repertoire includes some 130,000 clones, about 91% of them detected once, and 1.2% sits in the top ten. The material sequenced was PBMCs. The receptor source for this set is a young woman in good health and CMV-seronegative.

As DNA, the CDR3 is TGTGCTAGTGGTCAATTTTTGCGGTCTGGAGGCTACACCTTC. It is translated as CASGQFLRSGGYTF. The V gene is TRBV12-5, the J gene TRBJ1-2, with D unclear. Trimming took 5 bases from V and 8 from J, leaving 18 bases between them. Germline loops: CDR1 LGHNT, CDR2 FRNRAP. The CDR3 runs to 14 residues.

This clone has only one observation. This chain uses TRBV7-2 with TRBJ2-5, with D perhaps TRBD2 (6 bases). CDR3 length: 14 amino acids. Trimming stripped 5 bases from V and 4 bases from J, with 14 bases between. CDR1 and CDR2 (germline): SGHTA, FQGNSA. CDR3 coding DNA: TGTGCCAGCAGCCGAATAAACGGGGGAGAGACCCAGTACTTC. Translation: CASSRINGGETQYF.

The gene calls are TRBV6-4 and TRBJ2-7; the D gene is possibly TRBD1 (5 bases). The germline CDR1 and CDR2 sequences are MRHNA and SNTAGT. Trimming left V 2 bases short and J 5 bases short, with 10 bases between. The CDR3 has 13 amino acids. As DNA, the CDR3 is TGTGCCAGCAGTGACGGCGACAGCGACGAGCAGTACTTC. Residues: CASSDGDSDEQYF.

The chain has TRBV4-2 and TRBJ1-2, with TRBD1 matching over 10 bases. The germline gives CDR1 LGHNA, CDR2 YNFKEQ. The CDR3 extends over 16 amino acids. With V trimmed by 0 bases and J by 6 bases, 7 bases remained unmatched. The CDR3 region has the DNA TGTGCCAGCAGCCAAGATCTATGGGACAGGGGTCATGGCTACACCTTC. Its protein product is CASSQDLWDRGHGYTF.

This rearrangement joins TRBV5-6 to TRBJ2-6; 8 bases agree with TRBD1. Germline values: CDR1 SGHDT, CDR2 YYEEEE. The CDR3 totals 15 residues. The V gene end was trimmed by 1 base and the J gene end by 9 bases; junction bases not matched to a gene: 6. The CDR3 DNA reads TGTGCCAGCAGCTTGCCAAACGGACAGGGCAACGTCCTGACTTTC. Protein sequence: CASSLPNGQGNVLTF.

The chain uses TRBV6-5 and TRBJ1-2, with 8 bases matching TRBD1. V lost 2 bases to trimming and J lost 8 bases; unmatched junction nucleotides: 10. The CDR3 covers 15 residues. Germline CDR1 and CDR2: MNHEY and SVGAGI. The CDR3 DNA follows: TGTGCCAGCAGTTACGACCAGAGGACAGGGCACGGCTACACCTTC. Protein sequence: CASSYDQRTGHGYTF.

This chain's CDR3 is CASSLTGREGQYF. The CDR3 DNA reads TGTGCCAGCAGCTTAACGGGGAGGGAAGGGCAGTACTTC. The chain recombines TRBV7-3 with TRBJ2-7; TRBD2 aligns across 7 bases. J lost 9 bases, V lost 0 bases, and 5 bases had no gene match. CDR1 and CDR2 from the germline V gene are SGHTA and FQGTGA. The length of the CDR3 is 13 residues.

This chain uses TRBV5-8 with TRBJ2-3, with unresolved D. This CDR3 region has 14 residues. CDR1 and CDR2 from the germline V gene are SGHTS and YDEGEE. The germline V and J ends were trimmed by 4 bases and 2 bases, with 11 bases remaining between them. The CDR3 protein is CASSLSTYTDTQYF. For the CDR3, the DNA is TGTGCCAGCAGCCTTTCTACCTACACAGATACGCAGTATTTT.

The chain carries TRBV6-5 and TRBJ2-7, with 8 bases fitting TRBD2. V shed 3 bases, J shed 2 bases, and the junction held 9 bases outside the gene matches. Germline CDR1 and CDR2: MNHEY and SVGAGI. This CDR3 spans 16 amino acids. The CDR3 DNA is TGTGCCAGCAGTTATCTAATGCGGGGGGTTGCCTACGAGCAGTACTTC. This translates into CASSYLMRGVAYEQYF.

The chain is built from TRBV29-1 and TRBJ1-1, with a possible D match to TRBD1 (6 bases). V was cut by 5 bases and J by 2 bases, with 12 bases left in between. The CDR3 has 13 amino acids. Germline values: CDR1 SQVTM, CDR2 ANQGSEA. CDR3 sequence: CSVIQGRNTEAFF. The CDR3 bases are TGCAGCGTTATACAGGGAAGAAACACTGAAGCTTTCTTT.

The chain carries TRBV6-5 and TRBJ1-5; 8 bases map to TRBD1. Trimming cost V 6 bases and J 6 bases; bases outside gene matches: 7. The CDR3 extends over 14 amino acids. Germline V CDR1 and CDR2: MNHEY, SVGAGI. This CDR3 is CASRRTGSSQPQHF. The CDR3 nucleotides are TGTGCCAGCAGGAGGACAGGGTCGAGTCAGCCCCAGCATTTT.

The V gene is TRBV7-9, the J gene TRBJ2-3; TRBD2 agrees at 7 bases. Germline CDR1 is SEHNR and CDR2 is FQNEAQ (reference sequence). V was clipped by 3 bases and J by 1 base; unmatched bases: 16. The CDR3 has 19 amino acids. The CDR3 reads CASSFVVASGEVGTDTQYF. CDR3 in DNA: TGTGCCAGCAGCTTTGTCGTGGCTAGCGGCGAGGTAGGCACAGATACGCAGTATTTT.

The CDR3 spells CASSLASGGAGRYNEQFF. The CDR3 DNA follows: TGCGCCAGCAGCTTGGCTAGCGGGGGGGCCGGTCGGTACAATGAGCAGTTCTTC. This chain links TRBV5-1 with TRBJ2-1; 12 positions agree with TRBD2. Germline assignment: CDR1 SGHRS and CDR2 YFSETQ. J gave up 4 bases and V 0 bases, and 8 bases lay outside the gene matches. This CDR3 spans 18 amino acids.

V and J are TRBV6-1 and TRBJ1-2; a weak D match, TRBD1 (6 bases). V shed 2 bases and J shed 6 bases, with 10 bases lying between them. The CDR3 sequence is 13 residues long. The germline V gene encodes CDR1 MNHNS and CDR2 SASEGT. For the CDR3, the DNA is TGTGCCAGCAGTGAACAGGGGATTCATGGCTACACCTTC. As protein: CASSEQGIHGYTF.